The 4 T cell receptor beta chains reported below all come from one sample, sequenced in a study of cytomegalovirus exposure and HLA in healthy donors (dated by TCRdb to the late 2010s). The library was prepared using the immunoSEQ multiplex PCR assay. A mixture of 60 forward primers for TCR Vbeta segments and 13 reverse primers for TCR Jbeta segments was used in the multiplex PCR. TCRdb limited this immuneACCESS table to in-frame rearrangements with V and J called. A share of clones is missing; checked studies link under half to unresolved V genes, and the rest is unexplained. The data table for this sample lists about 140,000 clones. The ten largest clones take up 2% to 2.5% of the sample. The sequenced sample was PBMCs. The receptors originated from a young woman in good health and CMV-seronegative.

CDR3 nucleotide sequence: TGTGCCAGCTCACCAAGGCAGGGGGCAGGATACGAGCAGTACTTC. As protein: CASSPRQGAGYEQYF. The V gene is TRBV18, the J gene TRBJ2-7; 8 bases map to TRBD1. Trimming at V came to 2 bases and at J to 4 bases, leaving 7 bases not matched to a gene. The CDR3 is 15 amino acids. Per the germline V gene, CDR1 is KGHSH and CDR2 is LQKENI.

The chain combines TRBV2 with TRBJ2-1; 7 positions agree with TRBD2. Germline V lookup: CDR1 SNHLY, CDR2 FYNNEI. V trimming: 6 bases; J trimming: 8 bases; junction bases outside the gene matches: 7. The CDR3 is 13 residues long. CDR3 amino acids: CASSSSGTDEQFF. CDR3 in DNA: TGTGCCAGCAGCTCAAGCGGGACGGATGAGCAGTTCTTC. The full variable domain, in which reference TRBV2 and TRBJ2-1 provide the parts outside the CDR3, is EPEVTQTPSHQVTQMGQEVILRCVPISNHLYFYWYRQILGQKVEFLVSFYNNEISEKSEIFDDQFSVERPDGSNFTLKIRSTKLEDSAMYFCASSSSGTDEQFFGPGTRLTVL.

The chain uses TRBV13 and TRBJ2-1, with 8 bases identical to TRBD2. CDR1 and CDR2 from the germline V gene are PRHDT and FYEKMQ (reference sequence). Trimming at V came to 3 bases and at J to 7 bases, leaving 2 bases not matched to a gene. This CDR3 has 13 amino acids. The CDR3 DNA sequence: TGTGCCAGCAGCTTGGGCGGGAGGAATGAGCAGTTCTTC. It codes for CASSLGGRNEQFF.

The rearrangement uses TRBV7-9 and TRBJ2-3; 8 bases fit TRBD2. CDR3 length: 17 amino acids. Germline V gene sequence: CDR1 SEHNR, CDR2 FQNEAQ (reference sequence). Germline trimming cut 5 bases from V and 1 base from J; bases unmatched to any gene: 11. Here the CDR3 reads CASSPYFSGRGTDTQYF. The DNA of the CDR3 is TGTGCCAGCAGCCCCTACTTCAGCGGGAGAGGCACAGATACGCAGTATTTT.